The clone carrying this TCR beta chain was recorded a few times. Germline V gene sequence: CDR1 DFQATT, CDR2 SNEGSKA (reference sequence). The CDR3 consists of 14 residues. The germline V and J ends were trimmed by 3 bases and 4 bases, with 14 bases remaining between them. This specimen comes from a study of T-cell reconstitution after alpha-beta-depleted transplantation in children. TCRbeta library construction was performed incorporating unique molecular identifiers. TCRdb analysed the PCR reads with MiXCR anew, one entry per CDR3 protein. The sample shows about half a million distinct CDR3 sequences, roughly an eighth of them seen only once.

The origin of this receptor is a human donor who donated a stem cell graft to a child with combined immunodeficiency. The specimen was PBMCs from the stem cell graft donor, collected from the stem cell graft. This chain links TRBV20-1 with TRBJ2-3; either TRBD1 or TRBD2 may supply D (5 bases each). The CDR3 DNA is TGCAGTGCTAGTTTGCTGGGGGTGGCAGATACGCAGTATTTT. This translates into CSASLLGVADTQYF.